This T cell receptor (beta chain) was found in a study of OX40 agonist ivuxolimab in advanced cancers. Sequencing used immunoSEQ multiplex PCR; TCRdb keeps in-frame clones, though not all of them. The sample has over 50,000 clones, 86% seen once. The CDR3 loop spans 14 amino acids. From germline, CDR1 is MNHEY and CDR2 SVGAGI. Trimming stripped 3 bases from V and 6 bases from J, with 14 bases between. This clone has a single count. The sequenced sample was CD4+ or CD8+ T cells sorted from blood, obtained in a trial of the OX40 agonist ivuxolimab. The chain recombines TRBV6-5 with TRBJ1-1; D gene uncertain. This clonotype was obtained from an adult with an advanced solid tumor such as melanoma, head and neck, liver or kidney cancer. CDR3 DNA sequence: TGTGCCAGCAGTTATTGGTTCACGGACTCTGAAGCTTTCTTT. Its translation is CASSYWFTDSEAFF.